The rows below give T cell receptor beta chains drawn from one sample of a study of post-analysis software for immune sequencing data. A single record per CDR3 protein comes from TCRdb applying MiXCR to the PCR reads. The table shows hundreds of thousands of distinct CDR3 sequences, with approximately 53% occurring only once. What was sequenced was blood. These receptors all stem from a girl aged 5-17 years with multiple sclerosis. CDR3s include the opening cysteine and the closing phenylalanine or tryptophan. D genes are given only for firm matches. Size is omitted from some rows. Given values are once, few, many or a class for expanded clones.

d_call clone_size j_call v_call cdr3_aa cdr3_nt
- few TRBJ2-1 TRBV9 CASSVEAGRNEQFF TGTGCCAGCAGCGTAGAGGCAGGGCGCAATGAGCAGTTCTTC
TRBD1 - TRBJ2-3 TRBV6-5 CAGRRGTGAYTDTQYF TGTGCCGGCAGACGGGGAACAGGGGCCTACACAGATACGCAGTATTTT
- - TRBJ2-3 TRBV27 CASSLGVGPGDTQYF TGTGCCAGCAGTTTAGGAGTCGGACCAGGGGATACGCAGTATTTT
- - TRBJ2-5 TRBV24-1 CATIVGETQYF TGTGCCACCATCGTCGGAGAGACCCAGTACTTC
- - TRBJ1-1 TRBV2 CASSDRSRNTEAFF TGTGCCAGCAGTGACAGGTCTAGGAACACTGAAGCTTTCTTT
- - TRBJ2-4 TRBV3-1 CASSHKRVDIQYF TGTGCCAGCAGCCATAAAAGGGTTGACATTCAGTACTTC
TRBD1 - TRBJ2-2 TRBV5-1 CASRPRDSTGELFF TGCGCCAGCCGCCCCCGGGACAGCACCGGGGAGCTGTTTTTT
TRBD1 - TRBJ1-2 TRBV10-2 CASLPGQGFPRYTF TGCGCCAGCCTACCGGGACAGGGTTTCCCCCGCTACACCTTC
TRBD2 - TRBJ2-5 TRBV29-1 CSRSLAGEETQYF TGCAGCAGATCCTTAGCGGGAGAGGAGACCCAGTACTTC
- - TRBJ2-1 TRBV12-5 CASGPPGSQQFF TGTGCTAGTGGTCCCCCGGGGTCCCAGCAGTTCTTC
TRBD1 - TRBJ1-5 TRBV27 CASSSQGARNQPQHF TGTGCCAGCAGTTCTCAGGGGGCACGAAATCAGCCCCAGCATTTT
- few TRBJ1-2 TRBV7-9 CASSLASAEANYGYTF TGTGCCAGCAGCTTAGCATCGGCGGAAGCTAACTATGGCTACACCTTC
- - TRBJ2-7 TRBV3-1 CASSQDLATYEQYF TGTGCCAGCAGCCAAGATCTCGCTACCTACGAGCAGTACTTC
TRBD1 few TRBJ1-4 TRBV27 CASSRKGGTYEKLFF TGTGCCAGCAGCCGTAAAGGGGGCACTTACGAAAAACTGTTTTTT
- - TRBJ2-7 TRBV6-1 CASSEGVGLAYEQYF TGTGCCAGCAGTGAAGGGGTAGGACTGGCCTACGAGCAGTACTTC
TRBD1 - TRBJ2-1 TRBV12-3/TRBV12-4 CASRDTPGQGNNEQFF TGTGCCAGCAGAGACACCCCGGGACAGGGGAACAATGAGCAGTTCTTC
- few TRBJ2-7 TRBV4-2 CASSQGGDGYEQYF TGTGCCAGCAGCCAAGGGGGAGACGGTTACGAGCAGTACTTC
- - TRBJ1-1 TRBV10-2 CASSPPGGFAFF TGCGCCAGCAGTCCCCCGGGGGGCTTTGCTTTCTTT
- few TRBJ1-6 TRBV7-3 CASSLMGGGGSPLHF TGTGCCAGCAGCTTAATGGGTGGTGGTGGTTCACCCCTCCACTTT
- few TRBJ1-2 TRBV29-1 CSVESSRGGYGYTF TGCAGCGTTGAATCCTCACGCGGTGGCTATGGCTACACCTTC
TRBD2 - TRBJ2-4 TRBV5-1 CASSGGSVDSGEQYF TGCGCCAGCAGCGGCGGGAGCGTCGACTCTGGGGAGCAGTACTTC
- - TRBJ2-7 TRBV9 CASSAAWGSSYNEQYF TGTGCCAGCAGTGCCGCCTGGGGAAGCTCCTACAATGAGCAGTACTTC
TRBD1 few TRBJ2-6 TRBV29-1 CSVGQGVGANVLTF TGCAGCGTAGGACAGGGGGTAGGGGCCAACGTCCTGACTTTC
TRBD2 few TRBJ2-7 TRBV3-1 CASRGRTSGRGASEQYF TGTGCCAGCCGCGGCAGGACTAGCGGGAGGGGGGCCTCCGAGCAGTACTTC
- few TRBJ2-1 TRBV6-6 CASTDRNYHNEQFF TGTGCCAGCACTGACAGGAACTACCACAATGAGCAGTTCTTC
- - TRBJ2-3 TRBV29-1 CSVGRTATDTQYF TGCAGCGTTGGGAGGACAGCCACAGATACGCAGTATTTT
- few TRBJ2-3 TRBV19 CASSGGARTDTQYF TGTGCCAGTTCCGGCGGGGCTCGCACAGATACGCAGTATTTT
- - TRBJ2-3 TRBV20-1 CSARTSSPPQYF TGCAGTGCTAGAACTTCTAGTCCCCCGCAGTATTTT
TRBD2 few TRBJ2-1 TRBV29-1 CSVAGLDNEQFF TGCAGCGTTGCGGGACTAGACAATGAGCAGTTCTTC
- - TRBJ1-5 TRBV4-1 CASSRAGVGNQPQHF TGCGCCAGCAGCCGGGCAGGGGTGGGCAATCAGCCCCAGCATTTT
TRBD1 - TRBJ2-3 TRBV3-1 CASSQDQGGTDTQYF TGTGCCAGCAGCCAAGATCAGGGGGGCACAGATACGCAGTATTTT
- once TRBJ2-1 TRBV5-5 CASSLRAVSSYNEQFF TGTGCCAGCAGCTTGAGGGCGGTAAGCTCCTACAATGAGCAGTTCTTC
- - TRBJ2-7 TRBV18 CASSQTFPGDPSTYEQYF TGTGCCAGCTCACAAACGTTTCCGGGGGACCCCTCCACCTACGAGCAGTACTTC
- - TRBJ2-7 TRBV5-1 CASSGDGYYEQYF TGCGCCAGCTCAGGGGACGGGTACTACGAGCAGTACTTC
TRBD2 - TRBJ2-7 TRBV6-1 CASSRPPPGRLARRGEQYF TGTGCCAGCAGCCGACCACCCCCTGGGCGACTAGCAAGAAGGGGCGAGCAGTACTTC
- - TRBJ1-1 TRBV3-1 CASSPLDSYTEAFF TGTGCCAGCAGCCCGTTGGACAGTTACACTGAAGCTTTCTTT
- - TRBJ1-1 TRBV4-1 CVSSQPPGNTEAFF TGCGTCAGCAGCCAACCCCCGGGGAACACTGAAGCTTTCTTT